This T cell receptor beta chain was observed in a study of cytomegalovirus exposure and HLA in healthy donors. Turning to the study itself: About 85 million unique TCRs from HLA-typed donors were held in an early release of data.

The CDR3 runs 14 residues. Germline V lookup: CDR1 SGHRS, CDR2 YFSETQ. Between the trimmed V and J ends, which lost 0 bases and 6 bases, there was a span of 13 bases. Primers included in the PCR were 60 Vbeta and 13 Jbeta primers. This table comes from immunoSEQ multiplex PCR, and its TCRdb copy is limited to in-frame clones, with some not included. Of some 150,000 clones in the sample, approximately 81% were seen once. Notes on the study in general: Later on, an analysis showed TCR association rates differing by HLA locus, with DRB1 the most and HLA-C the fewest.

With respect to this clone: The target antigen is unknown.

The material sequenced was PBMCs. This chain uses TRBV5-1 with TRBJ2-7; a weak D match, TRBD2 (5 bases). The source is a male donor in good health and CMV-seronegative. The CDR3 spells CASSLVSVRGEQYF. The CDR3 DNA sequence: TGCGCCAGCAGCTTGGTTTCAGTACGGGGCGAGCAGTACTTC.